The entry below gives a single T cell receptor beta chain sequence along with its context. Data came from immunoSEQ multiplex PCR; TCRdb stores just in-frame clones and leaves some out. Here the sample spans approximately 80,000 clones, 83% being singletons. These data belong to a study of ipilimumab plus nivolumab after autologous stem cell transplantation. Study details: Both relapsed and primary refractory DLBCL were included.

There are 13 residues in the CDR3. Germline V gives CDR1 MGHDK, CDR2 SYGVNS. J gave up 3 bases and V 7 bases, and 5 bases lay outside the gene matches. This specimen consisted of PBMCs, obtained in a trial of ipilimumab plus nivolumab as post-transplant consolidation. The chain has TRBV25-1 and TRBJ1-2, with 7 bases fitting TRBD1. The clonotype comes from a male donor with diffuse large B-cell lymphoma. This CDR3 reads CASTRTGDYGYTF. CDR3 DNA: TGTGCCAGCACCCGGACAGGCGACTATGGCTACACCTTC.